One sample yielded the 20 T cell receptor beta chains listed below, sequenced in a study of cytomegalovirus exposure and HLA in healthy donors. Primers included in the PCR were 60 Vbeta and 13 Jbeta primers. Clones were sequenced by immunoSEQ multiplex PCR, and TCRdb holds only the in-frame ones, with some missing. The sample has approximately 90,000 clones, over 75% seen once. The specimen sequenced was PBMCs. These receptors were obtained from a boy younger than 18 in good health and CMV-seronegative.

The chain combines TRBV7-9 with TRBJ2-1; TRBD2 agrees at 11 bases. The CDR3 sequence is 15 residues long. Germline V CDR1 and CDR2: SEHNR, FQNEAQ (reference sequence). The V and J ends lost 4 bases and 9 bases, in that order; junction bases with no gene match: 8. DNA of the CDR3: TGTGCCAGCAGCTCCCGACTAGCGGGGAAGTTTGAGCAGTTCTTC. Translation: CASSSRLAGKFEQFF.

This chain connects TRBV30 to TRBJ1-1; TRBD1 aligns across 8 bases. The CDR3 spans 14 residues. Trimming at V came to 1 base and at J to 11 bases, leaving 12 bases not matched to a gene. The germline V gene has CDR1 GTSNPN and CDR2 SVGIG (reference sequence). The CDR3 region has the DNA TGTGCCTGGAGTGGTCCCCCACAGGGGGAATACGCTTTCTTT. This translates into CAWSGPPQGEYAFF.

The V gene is TRBV4-2, the J gene TRBJ2-4, with D possibly matching TRBD2 (5 bases). This CDR3 contains 15 residues. Trimming left V 0 bases short and J 6 bases short, with 12 bases between. Per the germline V gene, CDR1 is LGHNA and CDR2 is YNFKEQ. This chain's CDR3 is CASSQDDGRVNIQYF. Here the CDR3 DNA reads TGTGCCAGCAGCCAAGATGACGGGCGGGTAAACATTCAGTACTTC.

As regards this clone: This same CDR3 is encoded by further DNA sequences in the sample. This chain links TRBV6-5 with TRBJ2-7, with 9 bases identical to TRBD1. V dropped 0 bases and J dropped 4; count of bases not matched to a gene: 1. This CDR3 is 14 amino acids long. Germline lookup yields CDR1 MNHEY and CDR2 SVGAGI. The DNA of the CDR3 is TGTGCCAGCAGTTACTCGGGACAGGGATACGAGCAGTACTTC. Translation: CASSYSGQGYEQYF.

V is TRBV19 and J is TRBJ2-1; D ambiguous. Germline CDR1 reads LNHDA; CDR2 reads SQIVND (reference sequence). Trimming cost V 2 bases and J 8 bases, with 4 bases left between them. The CDR3 runs 11 residues. DNA for the CDR3: TGTGCCAGTAGTATAAGCGATGAGCAGTTCTTC. This codes for CASSISDEQFF. The full variable domain, completed using reference TRBV19 and TRBJ2-1, is DGGITQSPKYLFRKEGQNVTLSCEQNLNHDAMYWYRQDPGQGLRLIYYSQIVNDFQKGDIAEGYSVSREKKESFPLTVTSAQKNPTAFYLCASSISDEQFFGPGTRLTVL.

This chain uses TRBV25-1 with TRBJ2-1, with a weak D call TRBD1 (6 bases). This CDR3 is built from 11 residues. V lost 5 bases to trimming and J lost 12 bases, with 11 bases between them. CDR1 and CDR2 from the germline V gene are MGHDK and SYGVNS. This CDR3 reads CASSTTGGQFF. CDR3 bases: TGTGCCAGCAGTACGACAGGAGGGCAGTTCTTC. The complete variable domain, with remaining parts taken from reference TRBV25-1 and TRBJ2-1, reads EADIYQTPRYLVIGTGKKITLECSQTMGHDKMYWYQQDPGMELHLIHYSYGVNSTEKGDLSSESTVSRIRTEHFPLTLESARPSHTSQYLCASSTTGGQFFGPGTRLTVL.

This rearrangement joins TRBV5-1 to TRBJ1-5; no firm D call. The V gene's germline CDR1 is SGHRS and CDR2 YFSETQ. V was shortened by 0 bases and J by 6 bases, with 13 bases between the two germline ends. CDR3 size: 15 residues. The CDR3 DNA sequence: TGCGCCAGCAGCTTGGCCACGGGTTCTGGTCAGCCCCAGCATTTT. Its protein product is CASSLATGSGQPQHF.

V usage is TRBV28 and J usage is TRBJ2-2, with TRBD1 matching over 9 bases. Looked up from germline, CDR1 is MDHEN and CDR2 is SYDVKM. Trimming removed 6 bases from V and 6 bases from J; junction bases left unmatched: 8. The CDR3 extends over 15 amino acids. The CDR3 DNA is TGTGCCAGCAGCACCCGGGACAGGGTCGCCGGGGAGCTGTTTTTT. Translated: CASSTRDRVAGELFF.

This clone appeared a few times. The chain has TRBV10-3 and TRBJ1-5; 8 bases map to TRBD1. Germline lookup yields CDR1 ENHRY and CDR2 SYGVKD. V was pared by 0 bases and J by 4 bases, with 5 bases of the junction left unmatched. The CDR3 sequence is 16 residues long. The CDR3 spells CAISESWTGLNQPQHF. The CDR3 DNA reads TGTGCCATCAGTGAGTCTTGGACAGGGCTAAATCAGCCCCAGCATTTT.

V and J are TRBV4-3 and TRBJ1-2; D not certain. Germline CDR1 and CDR2: LGHNA and YSLEER. With 1 base removed from V and 4 bases from J, the gap between germline ends came to 7 bases. The CDR3 is 13 amino acids. The chain's CDR3 is CASSQAFSYGYTF. The CDR3 DNA is TGCGCCAGCAGCCAAGCGTTCTCCTATGGCTACACCTTC.

The chain carries TRBV5-1 and TRBJ2-2, with unresolved D. Trimming stripped 4 bases from V and 5 bases from J, with 12 bases between. Per germline, CDR1 SGHRS and CDR2 YFSETQ. The CDR3 is made up of 14 amino acids. In DNA, the CDR3 is TGCGCCAGCAGCGAGGCAAAGGTAACCGGGGAGCTGTTTTTT. This sequence encodes CASSEAKVTGELFF.

The V call is TRBV5-1, the J call TRBJ2-7, with 8 bases fitting TRBD2. V shed 6 bases, J shed 4 bases, and the junction held 18 bases outside the gene matches. This CDR3 is 17 amino acids long. Germline loops: CDR1 SGHRS, CDR2 YFSETQ. DNA for the CDR3: TGCGCCAGCACGCTAGCGGGTCAACCGGCGGTATGGTACGAGCAGTACTTC. Translated, it gives CASTLAGQPAVWYEQYF.

The rearrangement joins TRBV9 to TRBJ2-7; D unresolved. The germline V gene has CDR1 SGDLS and CDR2 YYNGEE. This CDR3 is 12 amino acids long. Trimming removed 0 bases at V and 6 bases at J, with 7 bases between. The CDR3 sequence: CASSVGPGEQYF. In DNA, the CDR3 is TGTGCCAGCAGCGTAGGACCAGGCGAGCAGTACTTC.

The rearrangement joins TRBV28 to TRBJ2-3; 7 bases map to TRBD2. The CDR3 consists of 15 residues. Germline V gives CDR1 MDHEN, CDR2 SYDVKM. J was trimmed by 3 bases and V by 3 bases; bases with no gene match: 6. The CDR3 nucleotides read TGTGCCAGCAGTTTGCTAGCGGAGACGACAGATACGCAGTATTTT. Encoded protein: CASSLLAETTDTQYF.

The chain is built from TRBV4-2 and TRBJ1-3; D is unresolved. This CDR3 has 17 amino acids. V was cut by 0 bases and J by 4 bases, with 16 bases left in between. In germline, CDR1 is LGHNA, CDR2 YNFKEQ. In DNA, the CDR3 is TGTGCCAGCAGCCAAGACCGATGGGGTGAGCGGGGAAACACCATATATTTT. Amino acid sequence: CASSQDRWGERGNTIYF.

The chain recombines TRBV7-8 with TRBJ2-3, with 12 bases fitting TRBD2. Trimming cost V 3 bases and J 1 base; bases outside gene matches: 2. CDR1 is SGHVS and CDR2 is FQNEAQ in the germline V gene. The CDR3 totals 16 residues. DNA for the CDR3: TGTGCCAGCAGCTTGAGGACTAGCGGGGGCACAGATACGCAGTATTTT. Translating it yields CASSLRTSGGTDTQYF.

The chain couples TRBV7-6 to TRBJ2-5; D gene unclear. V dropped 0 bases and J dropped 4 bases, with 6 bases sitting between them. Germline-derived CDR1 and CDR2 are SGHVS and FNYEAQ. There are 13 residues in the CDR3. CDR3 sequence: CASSLAERETQYF. DNA for the CDR3: TGTGCCAGCAGCTTAGCCGAGCGAGAGACCCAGTACTTC.

The rearrangement joins TRBV6-5 to TRBJ2-7, with a tentative D call TRBD1 (6 bases). The CDR3 is 15 residues long. V was pared by 6 bases and J by 5 bases, with 20 bases between. Germline assignment: CDR1 MNHEY and CDR2 SVGAGI. The CDR3 is CASSLTGTSPHEQYF. The CDR3 coding sequence is TGTGCCAGCAGCTTAACAGGGACCTCTCCCCACGAGCAGTACTTC.

This sequence joins TRBV6-1 and TRBJ1-5; a possible D gene is TRBD1 (5 bases). The CDR3 is 14 amino acids. Germline loops: CDR1 MNHNS, CDR2 SASEGT. Trimming took 8 bases from V and 0 from J, leaving 11 bases between them. In DNA, the CDR3 is TGTGCCAGCGGGGGGATATATAGCAATCAGCCCCAGCATTTT. It is translated as CASGGIYSNQPQHF.

The chain links TRBV30 to TRBJ1-3, with TRBD1 matching 7 bases. This CDR3 spans 18 amino acids. V lost 0 bases, J lost 7 bases, and 18 bases stayed unmatched. Germline-derived CDR1 and CDR2 are GTSNPN and SVGIG (reference sequence). The chain's CDR3 is CAWSVPSDRQGGWNTIYF. CDR3 coding DNA: TGTGCCTGGAGTGTACCTTCGGACCGACAGGGCGGTTGGAACACCATATATTTT. The complete variable domain, with remaining parts taken from reference TRBV30 and TRBJ1-3, reads SQTIHQWPATLVQPVGSPLSLECTVEGTSNPNLYWYRQAAGRGLQLLFYSVGIGQISSEVPQNLSASRPQDRQFILSSKKLLLSDSGFYLCAWSVPSDRQGGWNTIYFGEGSWLTVV.